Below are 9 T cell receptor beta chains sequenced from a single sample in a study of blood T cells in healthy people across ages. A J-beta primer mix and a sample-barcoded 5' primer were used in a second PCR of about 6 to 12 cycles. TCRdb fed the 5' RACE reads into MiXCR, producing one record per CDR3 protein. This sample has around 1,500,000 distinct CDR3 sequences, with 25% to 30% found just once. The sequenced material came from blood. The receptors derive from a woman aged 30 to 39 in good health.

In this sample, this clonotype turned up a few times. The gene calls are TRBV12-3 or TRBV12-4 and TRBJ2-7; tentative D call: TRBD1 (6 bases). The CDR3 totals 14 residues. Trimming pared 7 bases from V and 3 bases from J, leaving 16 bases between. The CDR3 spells CASTHLDRIYEQYF. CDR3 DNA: TGTGCCAGCACGCACTTGGACAGAATCTACGAGCAGTACTTC.

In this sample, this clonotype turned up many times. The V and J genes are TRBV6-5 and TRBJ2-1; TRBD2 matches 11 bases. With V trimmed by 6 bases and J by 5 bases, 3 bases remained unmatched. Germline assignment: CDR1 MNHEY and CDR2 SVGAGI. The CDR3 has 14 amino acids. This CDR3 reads CASRQLAGDNEQFF. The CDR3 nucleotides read TGTGCCAGCAGGCAACTAGCGGGGGACAATGAGCAGTTCTTC.

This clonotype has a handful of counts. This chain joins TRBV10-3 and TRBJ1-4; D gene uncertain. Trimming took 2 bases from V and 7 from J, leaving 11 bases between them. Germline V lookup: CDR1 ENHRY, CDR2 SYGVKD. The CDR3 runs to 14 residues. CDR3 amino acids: CAISEGPKGEKLFF. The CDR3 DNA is TGTGCCATCAGTGAGGGGCCCAAGGGTGAAAAACTGTTTTTT.

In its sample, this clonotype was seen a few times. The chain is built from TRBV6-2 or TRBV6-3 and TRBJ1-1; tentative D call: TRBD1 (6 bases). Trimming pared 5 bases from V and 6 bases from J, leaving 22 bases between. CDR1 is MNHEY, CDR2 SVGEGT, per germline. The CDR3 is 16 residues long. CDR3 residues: CASSQPGHLGRPEAFF. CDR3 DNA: TGTGCCAGCAGTCAACCGGGACACCTTGGTCGACCTGAAGCTTTCTTT.

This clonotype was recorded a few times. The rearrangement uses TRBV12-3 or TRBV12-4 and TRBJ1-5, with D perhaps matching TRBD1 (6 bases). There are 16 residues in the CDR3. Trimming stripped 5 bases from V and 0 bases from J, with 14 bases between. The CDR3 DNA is TGTGCCAGCAGTCCACAGGGAGGATATAGCAATCAGCCCCAGCATTTT. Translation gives CASSPQGGYSNQPQHF.

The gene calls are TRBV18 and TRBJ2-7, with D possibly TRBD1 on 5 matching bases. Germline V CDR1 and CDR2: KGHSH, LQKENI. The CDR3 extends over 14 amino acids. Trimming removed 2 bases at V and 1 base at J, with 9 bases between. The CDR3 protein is CASSPNRGSYEQYF. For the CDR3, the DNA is TGTGCCAGCTCACCAAATAGGGGTTCCTACGAGCAGTACTTC.

The CDR3 bases are TGTGCCAGCAGGGCCACAGGGGACGGGATCGGGGAGACCCAGTACTTC. Protein product: CASRATGDGIGETQYF. The gene calls are TRBV2 and TRBJ2-5, with 7 bases identical to TRBD1. The CDR3 contains 16 residues. Germline CDR1 and CDR2: SNHLY and FYNNEI. Trimming took 6 bases from V and 5 from J; bases not matched to a gene: 15.

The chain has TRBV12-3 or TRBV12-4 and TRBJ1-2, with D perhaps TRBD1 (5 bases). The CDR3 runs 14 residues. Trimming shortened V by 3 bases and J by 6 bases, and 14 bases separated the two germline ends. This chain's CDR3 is CASSLVVWGDGYTF. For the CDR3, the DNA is TGTGCCAGCAGTTTGGTCGTTTGGGGGGATGGCTACACCTTC.

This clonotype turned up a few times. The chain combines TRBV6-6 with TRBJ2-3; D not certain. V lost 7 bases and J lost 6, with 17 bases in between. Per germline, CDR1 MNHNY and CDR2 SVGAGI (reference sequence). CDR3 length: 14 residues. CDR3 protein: CASTSEPGRDTQYF. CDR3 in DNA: TGTGCCAGCACTTCAGAGCCGGGTCGGGATACGCAGTATTTT.